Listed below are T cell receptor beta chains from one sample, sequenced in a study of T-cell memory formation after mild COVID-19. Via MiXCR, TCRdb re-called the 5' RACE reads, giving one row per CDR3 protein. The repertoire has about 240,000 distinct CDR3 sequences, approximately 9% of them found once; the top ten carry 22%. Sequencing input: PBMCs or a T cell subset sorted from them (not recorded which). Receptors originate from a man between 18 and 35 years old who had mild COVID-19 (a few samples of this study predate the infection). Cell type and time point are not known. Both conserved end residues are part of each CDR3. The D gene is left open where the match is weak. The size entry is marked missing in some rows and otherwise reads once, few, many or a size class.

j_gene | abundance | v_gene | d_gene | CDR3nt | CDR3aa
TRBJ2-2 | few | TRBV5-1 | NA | TGCGCCAGCAGCTTTAACCTCGGGGAGCTGTTTTTT | CASSFNLGELFF
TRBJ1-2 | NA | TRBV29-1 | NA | TGCAGCGTTTACACTAACTATGGCTACACCTTC | CSVYTNYGYTF
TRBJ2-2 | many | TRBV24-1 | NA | TGTGCCACCGGGGACGAGAACACCGGGGAGCTGTTTTTT | CATGDENTGELFF
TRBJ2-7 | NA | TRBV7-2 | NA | TGTGCCAGCAGCTCTCCTGACGACCTCTACGAGCAGTACTTC | CASSSPDDLYEQYF
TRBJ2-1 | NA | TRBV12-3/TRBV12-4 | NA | TGTGCCAGCAGTTTGTTTCTGCGGCTTTACAATGAGCAGTTCTTC | CASSLFLRLYNEQFF
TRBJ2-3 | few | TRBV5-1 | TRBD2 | TGCGCCAGCAGCGAGGGACTAGCGGTTCCCACAGATACGCAGTATTTT | CASSEGLAVPTDTQYF
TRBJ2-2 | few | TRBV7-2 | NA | TGTGCCAGCAGCTCGGACACTCCGAACACCGGGGAGCTGTTTTTT | CASSSDTPNTGELFF
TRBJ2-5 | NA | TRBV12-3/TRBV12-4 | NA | TGTGCCAGCAGTTACGGTCTTTGGAAGACCCAGTACTTC | CASSYGLWKTQYF
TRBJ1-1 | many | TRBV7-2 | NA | TGTGCCAGCAGCGGAACGGGGGCCACTGAAGCTTTCTTT | CASSGTGATEAFF
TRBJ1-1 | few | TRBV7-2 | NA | TGTGCCAGCAGCTTAGCTCGGGTAGAAGCTTTCTTT | CASSLARVEAFF
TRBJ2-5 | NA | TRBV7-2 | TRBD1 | TGTGCCAGCAGCGTCCTGACAGGGCGGGCTGGGGAGACCCAGTACTTC | CASSVLTGRAGETQYF
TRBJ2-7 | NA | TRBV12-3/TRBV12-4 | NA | TGTGCCAGCACGGCAGGTTCGTACGAGCAGTACTTC | CASTAGSYEQYF
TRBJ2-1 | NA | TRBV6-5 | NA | TGTGCCAGCAGTTACGTATCCGGGACCTACAATGAGCAGTTCTTC | CASSYVSGTYNEQFF
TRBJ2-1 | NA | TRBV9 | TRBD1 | TGTGCCAGCAGCGGCGGACAGGGGGTCTACAATGAGCAGTTCTTC | CASSGGQGVYNEQFF
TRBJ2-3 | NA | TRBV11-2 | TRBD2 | TGTGCCAGCACCGACAGAACTAGCGGGGGGGCCCCTAGCACAGATACGCAGTATTTT | CASTDRTSGGAPSTDTQYF